This entry concerns a single T cell receptor (beta chain). The data were taken from a study of control samples from healthy donors and cancer patients. Repertoires were generated with immunoSEQ multiplex PCR, while TCRdb's copy carries only in-frame clones and drops some. Of under 150,000 clones listed, around 90% are singletons. There are 12 residues in the CDR3. Germline CDR1 reads MNHEY; CDR2 reads SVGAGI. V was pared by 5 bases and J by 1 base, with 5 bases between. This clonotype was obtained from a man aged 35 to 55 in good health. The chain uses TRBV6-5 and TRBJ1-1; D uncertain. Source material: blood. Here the CDR3 reads CASSIPNTEAFF. CDR3 DNA: TGTGCCAGCAGTATCCCGAACACTGAAGCTTTCTTT.